The TCR beta chain under discussion was sequenced for a study of Ad26.COV2.S vaccination and SARS-CoV-2 variants. From germline, CDR1 is SGHVS and CDR2 FNYEAQ. The V segment lost 1 base and the J segment 4 bases; nucleotides outside the gene matches: 5. The CDR3 contains 15 residues. TCRdb's table, derived via immunoSEQ multiplex PCR, lists solely in-frame clones and lacks some. The repertoire has some 480,000 clones, around 88% of them found once; the top ten carry 10% to 15%. Treatment here: 15 to 20 received Ad26.COV2.S at low or high dose, single or two shots; 5 received placebo; per-sample allocation not given. On day 63 after the first injection, vaccine and placebo recipients gave samples. This clone appeared a single time.

The material sequenced was peripheral blood, taken in a trial of Ad26.COV2.S vaccine versus placebo. The genes are TRBV7-6 and TRBJ2-7; TRBD1 agrees at 9 bases. This clonotype was obtained from a person between 18 and 59 years old who received the Ad26.COV2.S COVID-19 vaccine or a placebo. CDR3: CASSLEGQGPYEQYF. The CDR3 nucleotides are TGTGCCAGCAGCTTAGAGGGACAGGGCCCGTACGAGCAGTACTTC.